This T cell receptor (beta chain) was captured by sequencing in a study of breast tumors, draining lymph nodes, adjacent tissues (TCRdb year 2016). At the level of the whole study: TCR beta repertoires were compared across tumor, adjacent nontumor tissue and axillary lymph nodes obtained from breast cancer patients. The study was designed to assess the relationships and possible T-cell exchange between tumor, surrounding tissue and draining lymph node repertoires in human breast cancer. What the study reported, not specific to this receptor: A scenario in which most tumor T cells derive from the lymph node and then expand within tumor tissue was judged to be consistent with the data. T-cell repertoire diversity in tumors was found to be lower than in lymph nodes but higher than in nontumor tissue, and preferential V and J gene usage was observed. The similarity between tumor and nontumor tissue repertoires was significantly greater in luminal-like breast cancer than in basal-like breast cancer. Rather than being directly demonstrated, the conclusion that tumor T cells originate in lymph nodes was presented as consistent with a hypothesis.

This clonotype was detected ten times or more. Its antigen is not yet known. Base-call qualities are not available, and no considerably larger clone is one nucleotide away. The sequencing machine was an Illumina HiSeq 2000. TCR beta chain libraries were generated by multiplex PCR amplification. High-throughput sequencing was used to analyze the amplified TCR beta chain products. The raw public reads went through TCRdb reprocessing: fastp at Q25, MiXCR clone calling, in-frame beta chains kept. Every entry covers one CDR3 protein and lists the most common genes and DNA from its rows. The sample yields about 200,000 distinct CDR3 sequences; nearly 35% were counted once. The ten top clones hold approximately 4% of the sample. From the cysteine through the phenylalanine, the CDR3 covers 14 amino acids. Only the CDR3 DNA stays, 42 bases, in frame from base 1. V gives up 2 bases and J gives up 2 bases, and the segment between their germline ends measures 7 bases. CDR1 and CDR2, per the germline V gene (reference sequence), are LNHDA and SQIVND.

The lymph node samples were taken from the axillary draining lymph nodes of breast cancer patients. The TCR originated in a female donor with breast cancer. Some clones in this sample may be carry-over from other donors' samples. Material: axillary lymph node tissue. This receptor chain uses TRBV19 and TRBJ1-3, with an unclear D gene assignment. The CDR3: CASSIRGTGNTIYF. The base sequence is TGTGCCAGTAGTATACGTGGTACTGGAAACACCATATATTTT.